This section outlines one TCR beta chain sequence together with its context. Its antigen remains unidentified. The entry originates in a study of CD8+ T cells in alopecia areata. For the study at large: Treatment of the treated patients consisted of oral tofacitinib, 5 to 10 mg twice daily.

Treatment here: oral pan-JAK inhibitor, 5-10 mg twice daily. Extraction of RNA preceded its reverse transcription into cDNA, which served as the sequencing template. Clones were read by immunoSEQ multiplex PCR, and TCRdb kept only the in-frame ones, dropping some. The sample contains approximately 200,000 clones, 50% to 60% of which appear only once. Findings and caveats of the study: Sequenced scalp T cells also include alphabeta T cells resident in normal skin.

The CDR3 extends over 14 amino acids. From germline, CDR1 is SQVTM and CDR2 ANQGSEA. V was pared by 4 bases and J by 1 base, with 12 bases between. V gene TRBV29-1 combines with J gene TRBJ2-3; the D gene is possibly TRBD2 (6 bases). Material: CD4+ T cells sorted from blood, obtained at week 4, from a patient treated with tofacitinib. The receptor comes from a human donor with alopecia areata. CDR3 amino acids: CSVGGDVGTDTQYF. The CDR3 region has the DNA TGCAGCGTTGGGGGGGATGTTGGCACAGATACGCAGTATTTT.